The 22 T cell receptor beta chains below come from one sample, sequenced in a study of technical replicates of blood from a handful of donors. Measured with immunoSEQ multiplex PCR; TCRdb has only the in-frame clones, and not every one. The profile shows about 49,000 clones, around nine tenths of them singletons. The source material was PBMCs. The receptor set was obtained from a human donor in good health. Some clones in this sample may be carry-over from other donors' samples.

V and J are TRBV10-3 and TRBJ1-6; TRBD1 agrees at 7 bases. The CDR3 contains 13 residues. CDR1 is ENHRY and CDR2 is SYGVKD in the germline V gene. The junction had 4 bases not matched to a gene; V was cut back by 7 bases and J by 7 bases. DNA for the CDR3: TGTGCCATCACACAGGGGTGGAATTCACCCCTCCACTTT. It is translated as CAITQGWNSPLHF.

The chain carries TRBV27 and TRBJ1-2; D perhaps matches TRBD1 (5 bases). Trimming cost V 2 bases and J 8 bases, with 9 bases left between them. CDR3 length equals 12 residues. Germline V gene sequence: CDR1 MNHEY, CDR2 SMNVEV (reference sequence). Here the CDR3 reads CASSLAGNGYTF. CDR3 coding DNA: TGTGCCAGCAGTTTAGCAGGGAACGGCTACACCTTC.

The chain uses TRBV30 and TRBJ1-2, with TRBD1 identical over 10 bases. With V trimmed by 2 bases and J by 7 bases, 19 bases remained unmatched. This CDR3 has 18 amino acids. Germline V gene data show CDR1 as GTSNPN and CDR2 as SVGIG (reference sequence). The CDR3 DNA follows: TGTGCCTGGAGTCCCTCTCCTAGACAGGGGGCGAGAAGACGTGGCTACACCTTC. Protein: CAWSPSPRQGARRRGYTF.

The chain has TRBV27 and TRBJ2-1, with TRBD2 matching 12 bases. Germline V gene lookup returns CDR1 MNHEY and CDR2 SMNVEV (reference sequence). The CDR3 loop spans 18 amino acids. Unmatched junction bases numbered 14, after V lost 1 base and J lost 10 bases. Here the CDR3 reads CASSLLVTRLAGVGEQFF. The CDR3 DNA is TGTGCCAGCAGTTTATTGGTAACCCGACTAGCGGGAGTTGGAGAGCAGTTCTTC.

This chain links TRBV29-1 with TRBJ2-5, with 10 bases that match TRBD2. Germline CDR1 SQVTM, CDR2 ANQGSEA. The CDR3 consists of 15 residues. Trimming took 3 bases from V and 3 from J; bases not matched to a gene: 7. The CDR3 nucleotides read TGCAGCGTTGAGCTAGGGCTAGCGGGGGAAGAGACCCAGTACTTC. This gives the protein CSVELGLAGEETQYF. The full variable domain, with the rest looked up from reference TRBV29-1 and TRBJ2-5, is SAVISQKPSRDICQRGTSLTIQCQVDSQVTMMFWYRQQPGQSLTLIATANQGSEATYESGFVIDKFPISRPNLTFSTLTVSNMSPEDSSIYLCSVELGLAGEETQYFGPGTRLLVL.

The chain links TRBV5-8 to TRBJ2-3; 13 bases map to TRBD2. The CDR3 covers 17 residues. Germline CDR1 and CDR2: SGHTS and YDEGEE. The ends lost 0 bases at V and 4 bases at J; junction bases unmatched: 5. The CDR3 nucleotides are TGTGCCAGCAGCTTGGAGGGACTAGCGGGATCTGCAGATACGCAGTATTTT. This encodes CASSLEGLAGSADTQYF.

The CDR3 spells CASSSSWGNTEAFF. CDR3 in DNA: TGTGCCAGTAGCTCTAGCTGGGGTAACACTGAAGCTTTCTTT. The chain is built from TRBV19 and TRBJ1-1; D is uncertain. V lost 6 bases, J lost 2 bases, and 13 bases lay in between. CDR1 and CDR2 (germline): LNHDA, SQIVND (reference sequence). The CDR3 covers 14 residues.

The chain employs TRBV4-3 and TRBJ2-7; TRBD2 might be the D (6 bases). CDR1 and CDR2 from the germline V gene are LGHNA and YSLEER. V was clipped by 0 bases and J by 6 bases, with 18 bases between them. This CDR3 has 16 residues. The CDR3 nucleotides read TGCGCCAGCAGCCAAGAACGGACCCTCGGCGGGGCCGAGCAGTACTTC. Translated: CASSQERTLGGAEQYF.

The CDR3 coding sequence is TGTGCCAGCAGCTTAGATCGGCAGGGTAACTATGGCTACACCTTC. Its translation: CASSLDRQGNYGYTF. The V call is TRBV7-9, the J call TRBJ1-2; D possibly corresponds to TRBD1 (5 bases). Trimming took 1 base from V and 1 from J, leaving 10 bases between them. Germline CDR1 SEHNR, CDR2 FQNEAQ (reference sequence). The CDR3 sequence is 15 residues long.

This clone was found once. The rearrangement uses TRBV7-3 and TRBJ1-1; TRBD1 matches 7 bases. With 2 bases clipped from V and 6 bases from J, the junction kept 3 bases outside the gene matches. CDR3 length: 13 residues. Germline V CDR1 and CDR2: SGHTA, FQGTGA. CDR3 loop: CASSLQGVAEAFF. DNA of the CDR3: TGTGCCAGCAGCTTACAGGGGGTGGCTGAAGCTTTCTTT. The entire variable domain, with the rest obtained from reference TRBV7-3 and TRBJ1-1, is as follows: GAGVSQTPSNKVTEKGKYVELRCDPISGHTALYWYRQSLGQGPEFLIYFQGTGAADDSGLPNDRFFAVRPEGSVSTLKIQRTERGDSAVYLCASSLQGVAEAFFGQGTRLTVV.

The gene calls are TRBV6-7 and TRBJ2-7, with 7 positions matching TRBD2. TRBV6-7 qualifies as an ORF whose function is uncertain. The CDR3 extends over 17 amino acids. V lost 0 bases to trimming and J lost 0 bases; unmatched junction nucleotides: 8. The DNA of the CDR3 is TGTGCCAGCAGTTACTCAACGGCGGGGGATAACTCCTACGAGCAGTACTTC. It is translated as CASSYSTAGDNSYEQYF.

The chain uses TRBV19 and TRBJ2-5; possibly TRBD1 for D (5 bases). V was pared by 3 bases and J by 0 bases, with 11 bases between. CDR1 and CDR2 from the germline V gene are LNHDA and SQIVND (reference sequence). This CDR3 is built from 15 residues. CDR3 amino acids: CASSMRRQYQETQYF. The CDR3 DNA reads TGTGCCAGTAGTATGAGAAGACAGTACCAAGAGACCCAGTACTTC.

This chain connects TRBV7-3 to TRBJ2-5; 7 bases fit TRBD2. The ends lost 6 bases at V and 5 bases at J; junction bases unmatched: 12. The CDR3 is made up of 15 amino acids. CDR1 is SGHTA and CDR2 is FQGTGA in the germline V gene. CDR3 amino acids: CASSPGGWVGETQYF. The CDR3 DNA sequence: TGTGCCAGCAGTCCCGGGGGGTGGGTCGGGGAGACCCAGTACTTC.

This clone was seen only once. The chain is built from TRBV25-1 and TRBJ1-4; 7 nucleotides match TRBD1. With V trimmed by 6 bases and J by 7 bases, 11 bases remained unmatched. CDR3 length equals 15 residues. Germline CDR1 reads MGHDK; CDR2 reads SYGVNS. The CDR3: CASSQTGALGEKLFF. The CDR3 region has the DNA TGTGCCAGCAGCCAAACAGGGGCCTTAGGTGAAAAACTGTTTTTT.

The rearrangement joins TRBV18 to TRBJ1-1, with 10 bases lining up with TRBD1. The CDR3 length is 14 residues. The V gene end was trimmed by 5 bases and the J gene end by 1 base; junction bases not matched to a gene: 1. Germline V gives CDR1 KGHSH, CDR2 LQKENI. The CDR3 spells CASSRDRGNTEAFF. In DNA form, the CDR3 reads TGTGCCAGCTCAAGGGACAGGGGGAACACTGAAGCTTTCTTT.

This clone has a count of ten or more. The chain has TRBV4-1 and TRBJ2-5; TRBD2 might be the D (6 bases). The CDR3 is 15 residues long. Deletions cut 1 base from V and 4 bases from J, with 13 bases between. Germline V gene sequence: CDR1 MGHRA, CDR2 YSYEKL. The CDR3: CASSQVTSSSETQYF. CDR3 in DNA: TGCGCCAGCAGCCAAGTTACTAGCAGCTCAGAGACCCAGTACTTC.

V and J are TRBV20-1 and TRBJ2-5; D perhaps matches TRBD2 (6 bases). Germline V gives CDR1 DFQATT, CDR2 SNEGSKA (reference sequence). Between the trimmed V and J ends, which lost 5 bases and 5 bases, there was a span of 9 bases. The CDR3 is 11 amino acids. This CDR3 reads CSAPRGETQYF. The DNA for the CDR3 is TGCAGTGCTCCCCGGGGGGAGACCCAGTACTTC.

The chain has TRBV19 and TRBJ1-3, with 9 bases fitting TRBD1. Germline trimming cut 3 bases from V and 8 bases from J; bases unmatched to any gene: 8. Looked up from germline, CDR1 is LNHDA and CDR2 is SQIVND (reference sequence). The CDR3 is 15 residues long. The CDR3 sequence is CASSIPGQGSDTIYF. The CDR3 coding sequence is TGTGCCAGTAGTATCCCTGGACAGGGGAGTGACACCATATATTTT.

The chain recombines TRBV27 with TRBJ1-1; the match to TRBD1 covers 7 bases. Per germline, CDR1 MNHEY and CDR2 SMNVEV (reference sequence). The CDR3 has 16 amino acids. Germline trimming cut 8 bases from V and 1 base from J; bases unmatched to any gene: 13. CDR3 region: CASSSWDSGRNTEAFF. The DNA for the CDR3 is TGTGCCAGCTCCTCTTGGGACAGCGGAAGGAACACTGAAGCTTTCTTT.

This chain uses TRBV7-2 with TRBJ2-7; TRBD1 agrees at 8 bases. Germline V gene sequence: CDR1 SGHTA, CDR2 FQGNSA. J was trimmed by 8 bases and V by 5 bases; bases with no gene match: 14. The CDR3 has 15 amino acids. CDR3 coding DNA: TGTGCCAGCAGCACCAGGGGGGCAGGGGGCGATAAGCAGTACTTC. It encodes CASSTRGAGGDKQYF.

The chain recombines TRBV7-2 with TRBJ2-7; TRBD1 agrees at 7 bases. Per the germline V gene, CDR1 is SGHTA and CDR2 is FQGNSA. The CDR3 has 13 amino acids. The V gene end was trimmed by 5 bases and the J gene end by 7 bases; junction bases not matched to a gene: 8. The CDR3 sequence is CASSPDRAREQYF. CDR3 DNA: TGTGCCAGCAGCCCAGACAGGGCCAGGGAGCAGTACTTC.

CDR3 loop: CASSLRAGETQYF. CDR3 bases: TGTGCCAGCAGCTTAAGAGCGGGGGAGACCCAGTACTTC. V and J are TRBV5-5 and TRBJ2-5, with 7 bases fitting TRBD2. CDR3 length: 13 amino acids. With 2 bases clipped from V and 5 bases from J, the junction kept 3 bases outside the gene matches. From germline, CDR1 is SGHKS and CDR2 YYEKEE (reference sequence).